Listed here is a single T cell receptor beta chain. What it binds is not known. These data originate in a study of beta chain features in type 1 diabetes. The study, taken as a whole, reports: VDJ junctions from type 1 diabetes patients carried fewer insertions and larger deletions. When Type 1 diabetes patients were examined, their TCRB CDR3s proved moderately but significantly shorter in all four CD4+ subsets.

Isolated RNA was reverse transcribed in full, so expressed TCRB transcripts were sequenced. Clones were read by immunoSEQ multiplex PCR, and TCRdb kept only the in-frame ones, dropping some. There are a few hundred thousand clones in the sample; around 9.9% occur only once, and over 0.015% lies in the top ten. Via CD45RO/CCR7/CD25/CD127/CD95/CD27, cells of the CD4+ naive, central memory, regulatory and stem cell-like memory subsets were sorted. Unmatched junction bases numbered 4, after V lost 4 bases and J lost 4 bases. Germline V CDR1 and CDR2: MGHRA, YSYEKL. CDR3 size: 15 residues. This TCR derives from a man between 25 and 39 years old with type 1 diabetes. V usage is TRBV4-1 and J usage is TRBJ2-7; 13 bases fit TRBD2. Input material: naive CD4+ T cells from blood. The CDR3 DNA is TGCGCCAGCAGCCCGACTAGCGGGGGGAAATACGAGCAGTACTTC. Protein: CASSPTSGGKYEQYF.